The present T cell receptor (beta chain) was sequenced within a study of blood T cell repertoires in COVID-19. For the study at large: Spain, Italy and the United States supplied samples that represented acute and convalescent COVID-19. T cells, B-cell-depleted T cells, or PBMCs provided the cDNA or gDNA that served as material.

V lost 2 bases and J 6 bases, leaving 6 bases between the germline ends. Per the germline V gene, CDR1 is LNHNV and CDR2 is YYDKDF (reference sequence). CDR3 length: 12 residues. Authors' methods: Cell counts per sample came from amplifying reference gene primers. Sequencing used immunoSEQ multiplex PCR; TCRdb keeps in-frame clones, though not all of them. The D gene and trimming were derived from the DNA, and the V and J assignments and clone size from that table. The table includes about 40,000 clones, 70% to 90% detected once. The specimen sequenced was peripheral blood. The TCR originated in a human donor in a cohort sampled during active COVID-19. The chain joins TRBV15 to TRBJ2-3; a weak D match, TRBD1 (6 bases). In DNA, the CDR3 is TGTGCCACCAGCAGACAGGGGGATACGCAGTATTTT. Its translation: CATSRQGDTQYF.